Below, 18 T cell receptor beta chains from the same sample are listed, as sequenced in a study of blood T cell repertoires in COVID-19. Here immunoSEQ multiplex PCR was the method, and the copy in TCRdb shows in-frame clones only, minus some. Of 150,000 to 200,000 clones in the sample, roughly nine tenths are singletons; the top ten hold approximately 10%. The sequencing sample was made of peripheral blood. Receptors were obtained from a woman aged 55-75 years with COVID-19, enrolled during active disease.

The rearrangement uses TRBV18 and TRBJ1-5, with 10 bases matching TRBD1. This CDR3 spans 14 amino acids. Losses at the gene ends were 4 bases for V and 5 bases for J; bases not matched to a gene: 2. Germline V lookup: CDR1 KGHSH, CDR2 LQKENI. The CDR3 region has the DNA TGTGCCAGCTCACGGGACAGGGGCGATCAGCCCCAGCATTTT. This translates into CASSRDRGDQPQHF.

The rearrangement uses TRBV4-1 and TRBJ1-5; a possible D gene is TRBD1 (5 bases). The CDR3 extends over 15 amino acids. Germline CDR1 reads MGHRA; CDR2 reads YSYEKL. V was cut by 2 bases and J by 6 bases, with 14 bases left in between. CDR3 DNA: TGCGCCAGCAGCCAACTTGCAGGGTCGGCTCAGCCCCAGCATTTT. Amino acids: CASSQLAGSAQPQHF.

The CDR3 is CASSLWTDSYEQYF. CDR3 nucleotides: TGTGCCAGCAGCTTGTGGACAGACTCCTACGAGCAGTACTTC. This chain connects TRBV7-9 to TRBJ2-7; D perhaps matches TRBD1 (6 bases). V was clipped by 3 bases and J by 0 bases, with 9 bases between them. The V gene's germline CDR1 is SEHNR and CDR2 FQNEAQ (reference sequence). This CDR3 is 14 amino acids long.

V and J are TRBV7-5 and TRBJ2-7; the table's D call of TRBD1 was not tested on the DNA. TRBV7-5 is a pseudogene locus. The CDR3 has 14 residues. The DNA of the CDR3 is TGTGCCAGAAGCTTAGTGGCAGATCCATACGAGCAGTACTTC. It yields the protein CARSLVADPYEQYF.

The chain uses TRBV6-5 and TRBJ2-3; D is undetermined. The CDR3 is 11 amino acids. CDR1 MNHEY and CDR2 SVGAGI come from the germline V gene. V was clipped by 5 bases and J by 6 bases, with 6 bases between them. The CDR3 here is CASSREDTQYF. The CDR3 nucleotides read TGTGCCAGCAGTCGCGAGGATACGCAGTATTTT.

The chain is built from TRBV6-2 or TRBV6-3 and TRBJ1-1; D is unresolved. This CDR3 has 14 amino acids. Trimming cost V 6 bases and J 1 base, with 12 bases left between them. Per the germline V gene, CDR1 is MNHEY and CDR2 is SVGEGT. The CDR3 loop is CASSKTQTNTEAFF. In DNA form, the CDR3 reads TGTGCCAGCAGCAAAACACAGACGAACACTGAAGCTTTCTTT.

This rearrangement joins TRBV6-5 to TRBJ1-4, with D possibly being TRBD1 (6 bases). Germline V gene lookup returns CDR1 MNHEY and CDR2 SVGAGI. The CDR3 loop spans 16 amino acids. V was trimmed by 4 bases and J by 0 bases, leaving 12 bases between them. CDR3 sequence (DNA): TGTGCCAGCAGTTTTGGACAGCGTGCAACTAATGAAAAACTGTTTTTT. Its translation: CASSFGQRATNEKLFF.

The gene calls are TRBV6-5 and TRBJ2-7; 10 bases are a match to TRBD1. Germline V lookup: CDR1 MNHEY, CDR2 SVGAGI. The CDR3 extends over 16 amino acids. Unmatched junction bases numbered 2, after V lost 0 bases and J lost 0 bases. The chain's CDR3 is CASSYSRTGGSYEQYF. The CDR3 DNA is TGTGCCAGCAGTTACTCTCGGACAGGGGGCTCCTACGAGCAGTACTTC.

This clone came up once. The CDR3 loop reads CATSSWPRGASRSSNYGYTF. The CDR3 bases are TGTGCCACCAGCAGTTGGCCCCGGGGTGCTTCCAGGAGCTCTAACTATGGCTACACCTTC. This sequence joins TRBV15 and TRBJ1-2; unclear D gene. Germline-derived CDR1 and CDR2 are LNHNV and YYDKDF (reference sequence). The CDR3 loop spans 20 amino acids. V was clipped by 3 bases and J by 0 bases, with 26 bases between them.

The chain is built from TRBV2 and TRBJ2-7, with D possibly matching TRBD2 (7 bases). Germline lookup yields CDR1 SNHLY and CDR2 FYNNEI. V was pared by 4 bases and J by 2 bases, with 18 bases between. This CDR3 spans 16 amino acids. The CDR3 protein is CASSVGGGNSAYEQYF. The CDR3 bases are TGTGCCAGCAGTGTAGGGGGAGGGAACAGCGCCTACGAGCAGTACTTC. The whole variable domain, filled in from reference TRBV2 and TRBJ2-7, reads EPEVTQTPSHQVTQMGQEVILRCVPISNHLYFYWYRQILGQKVEFLVSFYNNEISEKSEIFDDQFSVERPDGSNFTLKIRSTKLEDSAMYFCASSVGGGNSAYEQYFGPGTRLTVT.

V usage is TRBV27 and J usage is TRBJ1-6; 10 bases line up with TRBD1. CDR3 size: 17 residues. V lost 5 bases, J lost 10 bases, and 14 bases stayed unmatched. CDR1 and CDR2 (germline): MNHEY, SMNVEV (reference sequence). The CDR3 loop reads CASSISGTGARRSPLHF. CDR3 coding DNA: TGTGCCAGCAGTATTTCCGGGACAGGGGCAAGAAGATCACCCCTCCACTTT.

DNA for the CDR3: TGTGCCATCAGTGAGTCGAGGAGGATCGCTTTCTTT. Translation: CAISESRRIAFF. This chain uses TRBV10-3 with TRBJ1-1, with D unclear. This CDR3 is 12 amino acids long. V was cut by 0 bases and J by 11 bases, with 10 bases left in between. Germline V lookup: CDR1 ENHRY, CDR2 SYGVKD.

The J gene is TRBJ2-3, the V gene TRBV30, with a weak D call TRBD2 (5 bases). This CDR3 comprises 13 residues. From germline, CDR1 is GTSNPN and CDR2 SVGIG (reference sequence). Trimming took off 1 base at V and 4 bases at J, with 9 bases between the two ends. The CDR3 nucleotides read TGTGCCTGGAGTGACGCGGGCTCAGATACGCAGTATTTT. Residues: CAWSDAGSDTQYF.

V is TRBV24-1 and J is TRBJ1-6, with no clear D. V lost 0 bases to trimming and J lost 2 bases, with 7 bases between them. Germline-derived CDR1 and CDR2 are KGHDR and SFDVKD. This CDR3 contains 16 residues. CDR3 residues: CATSDLDSPYNSPLHF. In nucleotides, the CDR3 is TGTGCCACCAGTGATTTGGACTCCCCCTATAATTCACCCCTCCACTTT.

The rearrangement links TRBV9 to TRBJ2-3, with TRBD2 matching over 10 bases. V lost 3 bases, J lost 4 bases, and 2 bases stayed unmatched. The length of the CDR3 is 14 residues. Looked up from germline, CDR1 is SGDLS and CDR2 is YYNGEE. CDR3 residues: CASSGSGRADTQYF. The DNA for the CDR3 is TGTGCCAGCAGCGGGAGCGGGAGGGCAGATACGCAGTATTTT.

This rearrangement joins TRBV4-2 to TRBJ2-2, with 11 bases aligning to TRBD2. CDR1 is LGHNA, CDR2 YNFKEQ, per germline. The CDR3 runs to 20 residues. The V gene end was trimmed by 2 bases and the J gene end by 0 bases; junction bases not matched to a gene: 11. CDR3 nucleotides: TGTGCCAGCAGCCAAAGGGCGCCAACTAGCGGGGGAACGAACACCGGGGAGCTGTTTTTT. Its translation: CASSQRAPTSGGTNTGELFF.

The V call is TRBV25-1, the J call TRBJ2-2; D not certain. V dropped 4 bases and J dropped 1 base, with 4 bases sitting between them. This CDR3 has 13 residues. CDR1 and CDR2 (germline): MGHDK, SYGVNS. As DNA, the CDR3 is TGTGCCAGCAGTGTCAGGAACACCGGGGAGCTGTTTTTT. Translating gives CASSVRNTGELFF. The whole variable domain, remainder taken from reference TRBV25-1 and TRBJ2-2, is EADIYQTPRYLVIGTGKKITLECSQTMGHDKMYWYQQDPGMELHLIHYSYGVNSTEKGDLSSESTVSRIRTEHFPLTLESARPSHTSQYLCASSVRNTGELFFGEGSRLTVL.

The J gene is TRBJ2-7, the V gene TRBV3-1 (or the pseudogene TRBV3-2); maybe TRBD2 (6 bases). Trimming removed 0 bases at V and 2 bases at J, with 11 bases between. The germline V gene has CDR1 LGHDT and CDR2 YNNKEL (reference sequence). This CDR3 has 15 amino acids. The DNA of the CDR3 is TGTGCCAGCAGCCAAGATGAGGGACTTACCTACGAGCAGTACTTC. It is translated as CASSQDEGLTYEQYF.